These T cell receptor beta chains were read from a single sample in a study of shared clonotypes between healthy human individuals. Profiled with immunoSEQ multiplex PCR; TCRdb holds only in-frame clones, not every one. The sample lists approximately 470,000 clones; roughly 80% were seen once. Sequenced material: PBMCs. These receptors originate from a woman in her forties in good health. Some clones in this sample may be carry-over from other donors' samples. CDR3s include the opening cysteine and the closing phenylalanine or tryptophan. The D gene is left open where the match is weak. Clone size, where shown, is once, few, many, or a class for clones that have expanded.

cdr3_aa: CASSLAAGVPATNEKLFF
cdr3_nt: TGCGCCAGCAGCTTGGCCGCAGGGGTACCGGCAACTAATGAAAAACTGTTTTTT
v_call: TRBV5-1
clone_size: once
j_call: TRBJ1-4
d_call: NA

cdr3_aa: CASKWRSLGEQYF
cdr3_nt: TGTGCCAGCAAATGGAGGAGCCTTGGAGAGCAGTACTTC
v_call: TRBV6-6
clone_size: NA
j_call: TRBJ2-5
d_call: NA

cdr3_aa: CAISPGTGGGNNSPLHF
cdr3_nt: TGTGCCATCAGTCCCGGGACAGGGGGCGGCAATAATTCACCCCTCCACTTT
v_call: TRBV10-3
clone_size: NA
j_call: TRBJ1-6
d_call: TRBD1

cdr3_aa: CASRRPSGNTIYF
cdr3_nt: TGTGCCAGCAGAAGACCCTCTGGAAACACCATATATTTT
v_call: TRBV28
clone_size: NA
j_call: TRBJ1-3
d_call: NA

cdr3_aa: CASSQSSGTGADF
cdr3_nt: TGTGCCAGCAGCCAGTCCTCCGGGACAGGGGCTGATTTC
v_call: TRBV7-2
clone_size: NA
j_call: TRBJ1-2
d_call: TRBD1

cdr3_aa: CAWSVLAGGRNEQFF
cdr3_nt: TGTGCCTGGAGTGTGTTAGCGGGGGGCAGGAATGAGCAGTTCTTC
v_call: TRBV30
clone_size: NA
j_call: TRBJ2-1
d_call: TRBD2

cdr3_aa: CASSPSGNEQFF
cdr3_nt: TGTGCCAGCTCACCGAGCGGTAATGAGCAGTTCTTC
v_call: TRBV18
clone_size: NA
j_call: TRBJ2-1
d_call: NA

cdr3_aa: CTSSQDMAAVTNTGELFF
cdr3_nt: TGCACCAGCAGCCAAGATATGGCAGCGGTAACGAACACCGGGGAGCTGTTTTTT
v_call: TRBV1
clone_size: NA
j_call: TRBJ2-2
d_call: NA

cdr3_aa: CASGEGGEKLFF
cdr3_nt: TGTGCCTCCGGGGAGGGCGGTGAAAAACTGTTTTTT
v_call: TRBV6-5
clone_size: NA
j_call: TRBJ1-4
d_call: NA

cdr3_aa: CASSEASAGPETQYF
cdr3_nt: TGTGCCAGCAGCGAGGCCTCCGCGGGACCAGAGACCCAGTACTTC
v_call: TRBV7-3
clone_size: NA
j_call: TRBJ2-5
d_call: NA

cdr3_aa: CASSDGGVGELFF
cdr3_nt: TGTGCCAGCAGTGACGGCGGAGTCGGGGAGCTGTTTTTT
v_call: TRBV6-4
clone_size: NA
j_call: TRBJ2-2
d_call: NA

cdr3_aa: CASSLTRDTGELFF
cdr3_nt: TGTGCCAGCAGCTTAACCAGGGACACCGGGGAGCTGTTTTTT
v_call: TRBV7-3
clone_size: NA
j_call: TRBJ2-2
d_call: NA

cdr3_aa: CAWSSGPYGYTF
cdr3_nt: TGTGCCTGGAGCTCGGGCCCCTATGGCTACACCTTC
v_call: TRBV30
clone_size: NA
j_call: TRBJ1-2
d_call: NA

cdr3_aa: CASSQGAIAGAPQETQYF
cdr3_nt: TGTGCCAGCAGCCAGGGAGCTATAGCGGGAGCGCCACAAGAGACCCAGTACTTC
v_call: TRBV4-2
clone_size: NA
j_call: TRBJ2-5
d_call: TRBD2

cdr3_aa: CASSPRTGGGYTF
cdr3_nt: TGTGCCAGCAGCCCTAGGACAGGGGGAGGCTACACCTTC
v_call: TRBV7-8
clone_size: NA
j_call: TRBJ1-2
d_call: TRBD1

cdr3_aa: CASSHGPKTGVRTDTQYF
cdr3_nt: TGCGCCAGCAGCCATGGGCCGAAGACAGGGGTAAGGACAGATACGCAGTATTTT
v_call: TRBV4-1
clone_size: many
j_call: TRBJ2-3
d_call: TRBD1

cdr3_aa: CASSFGGAPETQYF
cdr3_nt: TGTGCCAGCAGCTTTGGGGGGGCTCCAGAGACCCAGTACTTC
v_call: TRBV5-6
clone_size: few
j_call: TRBJ2-5
d_call: NA

cdr3_aa: CACRLTGNGEAFF
cdr3_nt: TGTGCCTGCCGGCTAACAGGGAACGGTGAAGCTTTCTTT
v_call: TRBV30
clone_size: NA
j_call: TRBJ1-1
d_call: NA

cdr3_aa: CASSLVTGGLLTNEKLFF
cdr3_nt: TGCGCCAGCAGCTTGGTAACAGGGGGCTTATTAACTAATGAAAAACTGTTTTTT
v_call: TRBV5-1
clone_size: once
j_call: TRBJ1-4
d_call: TRBD1

cdr3_aa: CAISGRWVTPSTDTQYF
cdr3_nt: TGTGCCATCAGTGGGCGATGGGTTACGCCCAGCACAGATACGCAGTATTTT
v_call: TRBV10-3
clone_size: NA
j_call: TRBJ2-3
d_call: NA

cdr3_aa: CAWGTGADNSPLHF
cdr3_nt: TGTGCCTGGGGGACAGGGGCCGATAATTCACCCCTCCACTTT
v_call: TRBV30
clone_size: NA
j_call: TRBJ1-6
d_call: TRBD1

cdr3_aa: CAWGTGNYGYTF
cdr3_nt: TGTGCCTGGGGCACAGGAAACTATGGCTACACCTTC
v_call: TRBV30
clone_size: once
j_call: TRBJ1-2
d_call: NA

cdr3_aa: CASSSRGAETQYF
cdr3_nt: TGCGCCAGCAGCTCCCGGGGGGCGGAGACCCAGTACTTC
v_call: TRBV5-1
clone_size: NA
j_call: TRBJ2-5
d_call: NA

cdr3_aa: CASKGRGTSYNEQFF
cdr3_nt: TGTGCCAGCAAGGGGAGGGGAACTTCCTACAATGAGCAGTTCTTC
v_call: TRBV6-5
clone_size: NA
j_call: TRBJ2-1
d_call: TRBD2

cdr3_aa: CASSFHRAPGETQYF
cdr3_nt: TGTGCCAGCAGTTTCCACCGGGCCCCGGGAGAGACCCAGTACTTC
v_call: TRBV27
clone_size: NA
j_call: TRBJ2-5
d_call: NA

cdr3_aa: CASSLSRVDGYTF
cdr3_nt: TGTGCCAGCAGTTTAAGCAGGGTCGATGGCTACACCTTC
v_call: TRBV28
clone_size: NA
j_call: TRBJ1-2
d_call: NA

cdr3_aa: CSARLYNEQFF
cdr3_nt: TGCAGTGCTAGACTTTACAATGAGCAGTTCTTC
v_call: TRBV20-1
clone_size: NA
j_call: TRBJ2-1
d_call: NA

cdr3_aa: CASQPPGQNSGNTIYF
cdr3_nt: TGTGCCAGCCAACCCCCGGGACAGAACTCTGGAAACACCATATATTTT
v_call: TRBV7-9
clone_size: NA
j_call: TRBJ1-3
d_call: TRBD1

cdr3_aa: CASSPARVGEKLFF
cdr3_nt: TGTGCCAGCAGTCCCGCCAGGGTAGGCGAAAAACTGTTTTTT
v_call: TRBV6-1
clone_size: NA
j_call: TRBJ1-4
d_call: NA

cdr3_aa: CASSDRGNSGNTIYF
cdr3_nt: TGCGCCAGCAGTGACAGGGGGAACTCTGGAAACACCATATATTTT
v_call: TRBV10-2
clone_size: many
j_call: TRBJ1-3
d_call: TRBD1

cdr3_aa: CASSQDDLPNEKLFF
cdr3_nt: TGCGCCAGCAGCCAAGATGATTTGCCTAATGAAAAACTGTTTTTT
v_call: TRBV4-3
clone_size: once
j_call: TRBJ1-4
d_call: NA

cdr3_aa: CASSRDYKSTDTQYF
cdr3_nt: TGCGCCAGCAGTCGAGACTATAAATCCACAGATACGCAGTATTTT
v_call: TRBV4-1
clone_size: NA
j_call: TRBJ2-3
d_call: NA

cdr3_aa: CASGSTGAALSGEQYF
cdr3_nt: TGCGCCAGCGGGAGCACGGGGGCGGCCCTTTCGGGCGAGCAGTACTTC
v_call: TRBV5-1
clone_size: NA
j_call: TRBJ2-7
d_call: NA

cdr3_aa: CASSPLGTELYNEQFF
cdr3_nt: TGTGCCAGCTCACCTTTAGGTACAGAACTTTACAATGAGCAGTTCTTC
v_call: TRBV18
clone_size: NA
j_call: TRBJ2-1
d_call: NA

cdr3_aa: CARKAPGTEDYEQYF
cdr3_nt: TGTGCCAGAAAGGCCCCCGGGACCGAAGACTACGAGCAGTACTTC
v_call: TRBV5-3
clone_size: NA
j_call: TRBJ2-7
d_call: NA

cdr3_aa: CSVRDSAEAFF
cdr3_nt: TGCAGCGTTAGGGACAGCGCTGAAGCTTTCTTT
v_call: TRBV29-1
clone_size: NA
j_call: TRBJ1-1
d_call: TRBD1

cdr3_aa: CASSFRTTGKNTGELFF
cdr3_nt: TGCGCCAGCAGCTTCAGGACTACCGGGAAGAACACCGGGGAGCTGTTTTTT
v_call: TRBV5-1
clone_size: once
j_call: TRBJ2-2
d_call: NA

cdr3_aa: CASRNGLTYEQYF
cdr3_nt: TGTGCCAGCAGGAACGGACTAACCTACGAGCAGTACTTC
v_call: TRBV28
clone_size: NA
j_call: TRBJ2-7
d_call: NA

cdr3_aa: CATSRAGLAFEQFF
cdr3_nt: TGTGCCACCAGCAGAGCGGGACTAGCGTTTGAGCAGTTCTTC
v_call: TRBV15
clone_size: few
j_call: TRBJ2-1
d_call: TRBD2

cdr3_aa: CAGSLVHRRDGGETQYF
cdr3_nt: TGTGCCGGCAGCTTAGTCCATCGGCGGGACGGTGGAGAGACCCAGTACTTC
v_call: TRBV7-8
clone_size: NA
j_call: TRBJ2-5
d_call: NA

cdr3_aa: CASSLYRGHEKLFF
cdr3_nt: TGTGCCAGCAGCTTATATAGGGGTCATGAAAAACTGTTTTTT
v_call: TRBV7-6
clone_size: few
j_call: TRBJ1-4
d_call: NA

cdr3_aa: CAYNSNYGYTF
cdr3_nt: TGTGCCTATAATTCAAACTATGGCTACACCTTC
v_call: TRBV30
clone_size: NA
j_call: TRBJ1-2
d_call: NA

cdr3_aa: CASSPGGGFQYF
cdr3_nt: TGTGCCAGCAGCCCAGGGGGGGGTTTTCAGTACTTC
v_call: TRBV6-5
clone_size: few
j_call: TRBJ2-4
d_call: NA

cdr3_aa: CASSSYLGGGTDTQYF
cdr3_nt: TGTGCCAGCAGTTCCTACCTAGGGGGGGGCACAGATACGCAGTATTTT
v_call: TRBV28
clone_size: NA
j_call: TRBJ2-3
d_call: NA

cdr3_aa: CASSYRGPSTDTQYF
cdr3_nt: TGTGCCAGCAGTTACAGGGGGCCTAGCACAGATACGCAGTATTTT
v_call: TRBV6-6
clone_size: NA
j_call: TRBJ2-3
d_call: TRBD1

cdr3_aa: CATQQGPNTGELFF
cdr3_nt: TGTGCCACCCAACAGGGACCGAACACCGGGGAGCTGTTTTTT
v_call: TRBV5-6
clone_size: once
j_call: TRBJ2-2
d_call: NA

cdr3_aa: CASSLTAGTENTEAFF
cdr3_nt: TGCGCCAGCAGTCTTACCGCCGGGACAGAGAACACTGAAGCTTTCTTT
v_call: TRBV5-1
clone_size: NA
j_call: TRBJ1-1
d_call: TRBD1

cdr3_aa: CASTLAGNFNEQFF
cdr3_nt: TGTGCCAGCACCTTAGCGGGAAATTTCAATGAGCAGTTCTTC
v_call: TRBV28
clone_size: NA
j_call: TRBJ2-1
d_call: TRBD2

cdr3_aa: CASAPSGDQPQHF
cdr3_nt: TGTGCCTCCGCACCCTCAGGGGATCAGCCCCAGCATTTT
v_call: TRBV30
clone_size: NA
j_call: TRBJ1-5
d_call: NA

cdr3_aa: CASSLTPGATGTGELFF
cdr3_nt: TGTGCCAGCAGCTTAACGCCAGGTGCGACCGGGACCGGGGAGCTGTTTTTT
v_call: TRBV11-2
clone_size: NA
j_call: TRBJ2-2
d_call: NA

cdr3_aa: CSARASGSGYEQFF
cdr3_nt: TGCAGCGCCCGTGCTAGCGGGAGTGGGTATGAGCAGTTCTTC
v_call: TRBV29-1
clone_size: NA
j_call: TRBJ2-1
d_call: TRBD2

cdr3_aa: CASSRQGAANEKLFF
cdr3_nt: TGTGCCAGCAGTCGACAGGGGGCGGCTAATGAAAAACTGTTTTTT
v_call: TRBV9
clone_size: NA
j_call: TRBJ1-4
d_call: TRBD1

cdr3_aa: CASSSPDRSSYNEQFF
cdr3_nt: TGCGCCAGCAGCTCACCTGACAGGAGCTCCTACAATGAGCAGTTCTTC
v_call: TRBV5-1
clone_size: NA
j_call: TRBJ2-1
d_call: NA

cdr3_aa: CASRTPRTGGRRTEAFF
cdr3_nt: TGTGCCAGCAGAACACCCCGGACAGGGGGTCGAAGAACTGAAGCTTTCTTT
v_call: TRBV28
clone_size: once
j_call: TRBJ1-1
d_call: TRBD1

cdr3_aa: CSAAGYLVTDTQYF
cdr3_nt: TGCAGCGCCGCAGGCTACCTGGTCACAGATACGCAGTATTTT
v_call: TRBV29-1
clone_size: NA
j_call: TRBJ2-3
d_call: NA

cdr3_aa: CASSFGTARGYTF
cdr3_nt: TGTGCCAGCAGCTTCGGGACAGCACGAGGCTACACCTTC
v_call: TRBV11-2
clone_size: NA
j_call: TRBJ1-2
d_call: TRBD1

cdr3_aa: CASSLVPGSYEQYF
cdr3_nt: TGTGCCAGCAGCCTAGTCCCAGGCTCCTACGAGCAGTACTTC
v_call: TRBV14
clone_size: NA
j_call: TRBJ2-7
d_call: NA